The 2 T cell receptor beta chains listed next were all sequenced from one sample in a study of T cell responses to AZD1222 COVID-19 vaccine. Using immunoSEQ multiplex PCR, the repertoire was profiled, and TCRdb retains in-frame clones only, with some absent. The table shows over 150,000 clones, with around nine tenths occurring only once. The sample was peripheral blood, taken on day 0 of AZD1222 vaccination. The receptor source for this set is an adult in good health.

CDR3 amino acids: CASGFPRGGPLDTQYF. The CDR3 DNA reads as TGTGCTAGTGGTTTTCCGCGCGGGGGCCCTTTAGATACGCAGTATTTT. The chain recombines TRBV12-5 with TRBJ2-3; TRBD2 is a possible D gene (7 bases). This CDR3 has 16 amino acids. Trimming shortened V by 3 bases and J by 5 bases, and 18 bases separated the two germline ends. The germline V gene has CDR1 LGHNT and CDR2 FRNRAP.

This chain joins TRBV5-1 and TRBJ1-3; D not resolved. Germline loops: CDR1 SGHRS, CDR2 YFSETQ. The CDR3 loop spans 15 amino acids. V was cut by 4 bases and J by 0 bases, with 11 bases left in between. The CDR3 nucleotides are TGCGCCAGCAGCCCGTCAATGAGCTCTGGAAACACCATATATTTT. Its protein product is CASSPSMSSGNTIYF.